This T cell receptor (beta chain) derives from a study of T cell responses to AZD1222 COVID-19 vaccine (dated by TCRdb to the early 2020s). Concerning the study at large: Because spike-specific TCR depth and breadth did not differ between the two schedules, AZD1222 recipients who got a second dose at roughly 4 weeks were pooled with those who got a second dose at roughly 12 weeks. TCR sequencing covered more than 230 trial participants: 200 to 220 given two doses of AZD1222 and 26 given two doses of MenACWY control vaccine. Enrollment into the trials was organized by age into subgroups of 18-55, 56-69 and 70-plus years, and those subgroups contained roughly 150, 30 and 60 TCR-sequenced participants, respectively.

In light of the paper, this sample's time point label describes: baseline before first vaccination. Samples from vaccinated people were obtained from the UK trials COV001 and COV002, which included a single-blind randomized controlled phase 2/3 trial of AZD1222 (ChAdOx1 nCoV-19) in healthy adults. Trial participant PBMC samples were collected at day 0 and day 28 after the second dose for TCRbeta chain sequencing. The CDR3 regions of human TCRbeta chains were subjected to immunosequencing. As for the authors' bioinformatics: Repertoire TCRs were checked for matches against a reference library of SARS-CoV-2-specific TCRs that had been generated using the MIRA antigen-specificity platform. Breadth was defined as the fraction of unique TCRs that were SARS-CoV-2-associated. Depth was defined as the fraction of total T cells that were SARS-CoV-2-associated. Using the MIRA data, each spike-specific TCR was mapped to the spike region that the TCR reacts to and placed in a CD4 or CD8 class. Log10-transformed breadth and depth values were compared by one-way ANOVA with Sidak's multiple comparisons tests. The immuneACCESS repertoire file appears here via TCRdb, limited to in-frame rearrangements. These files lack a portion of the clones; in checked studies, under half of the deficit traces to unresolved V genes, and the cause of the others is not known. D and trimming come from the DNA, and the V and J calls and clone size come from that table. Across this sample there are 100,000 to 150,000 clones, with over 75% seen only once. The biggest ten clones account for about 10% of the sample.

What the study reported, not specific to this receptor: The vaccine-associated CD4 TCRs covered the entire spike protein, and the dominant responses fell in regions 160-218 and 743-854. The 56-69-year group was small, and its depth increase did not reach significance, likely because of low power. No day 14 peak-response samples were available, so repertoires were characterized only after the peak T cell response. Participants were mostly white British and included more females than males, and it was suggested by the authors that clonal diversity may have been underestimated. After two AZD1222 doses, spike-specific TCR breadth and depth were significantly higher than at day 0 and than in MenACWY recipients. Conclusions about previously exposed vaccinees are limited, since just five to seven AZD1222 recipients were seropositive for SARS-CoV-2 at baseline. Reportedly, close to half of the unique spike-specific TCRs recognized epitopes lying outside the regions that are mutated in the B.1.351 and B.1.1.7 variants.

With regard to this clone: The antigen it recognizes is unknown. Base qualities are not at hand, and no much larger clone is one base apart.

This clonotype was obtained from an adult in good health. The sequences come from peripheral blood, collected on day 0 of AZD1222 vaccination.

The DNA reads as follows: TGCAGCGTTGTATCCAGAAATGAAAAACTGTTTTTT. This encodes CSVVSRNEKLFF. The rearrangement combines TRBV29-1 with TRBJ1-4, with the D gene too uncertain to name. The CDR3 goes from the cysteine to the phenylalanine over 12 residues. The kept DNA is CDR3 alone, 36 bases in frame from the first base. Reading the germline V gene gives CDR1 SQVTM and CDR2 ANQGSEA. V drops 4 bases and J drops 5 bases, leaving 8 bases in between.